This entry lists 23 T cell receptor beta chains sequenced from one sample in a study of T cell responses to AZD1222 COVID-19 vaccine. Measured with immunoSEQ multiplex PCR; TCRdb has only the in-frame clones, and not every one. The data show approximately 100,000 clones, more than 85% seen once. This sample comprised peripheral blood, obtained on day 0 of AZD1222 vaccination. The receptors were gathered from an adult in good health.

The V call is TRBV6-2 or TRBV6-3, the J call TRBJ1-1, with 9 nucleotides matching TRBD1. CDR3 length equals 15 residues. The V gene end was trimmed by 5 bases and the J gene end by 1 base; junction bases not matched to a gene: 5. Germline values: CDR1 MNHEY, CDR2 SVGEGT. The CDR3 region has the DNA TGTGCCAGCAGTGACCAGACAGGGGGGAACACTGAAGCTTTCTTT. As protein: CASSDQTGGNTEAFF.

This clone was seen once. This rearrangement joins TRBV9 to TRBJ1-5, with TRBD1 identical over 8 bases. This CDR3 is built from 16 residues. J lost 3 bases, V lost 3 bases, and 8 bases had no gene match. Germline values: CDR1 SGDLS, CDR2 YYNGEE. The CDR3 loop reads CASSGSGGANNQPQHF. CDR3 nucleotide sequence: TGTGCCAGCAGCGGCTCAGGGGGCGCCAACAATCAGCCCCAGCATTTT.

This clone was recorded once. The chain's CDR3 is CASSVAGTPGNTIYF. CDR3 DNA: TGTGCCAGCAGCGTAGCCGGGACACCGGGAAACACCATATATTTT. The chain carries TRBV9 and TRBJ1-3; TRBD1 might be the D (6 bases). Trimming shortened V by 0 bases and J by 4 bases, and 11 bases separated the two germline ends. Germline V gene sequence: CDR1 SGDLS, CDR2 YYNGEE. The CDR3 sequence is 15 residues long.

The rearrangement joins TRBV7-9 to TRBJ2-3; 8 positions agree with TRBD2. The germline gives CDR1 SEHNR, CDR2 FQNEAQ (reference sequence). The CDR3 loop spans 16 amino acids. V was pared by 1 base and J by 4 bases, with 7 bases of the junction left unmatched. The CDR3 DNA reads TGTGCCAGCAGCTTAGATCTCATAGCGGGGCCAGATACGCAGTATTTT. Translating it yields CASSLDLIAGPDTQYF.

J is TRBJ1-4 and V is TRBV5-8; D uncertain. This CDR3 has 15 residues. From germline, CDR1 is SGHTS and CDR2 YDEGEE. V gave up 5 bases and J gave up 0 bases, with 11 bases separating them. DNA of the CDR3: TGTGCCAGCAGACAATCAGGAACAACTAATGAAAAACTGTTTTTT. This gives the protein CASRQSGTTNEKLFF.

The CDR3 nucleotides read TGTGCCAGTAGTACCAATCCGGGACAGGGGGCTGGCTACACCTTC. Protein: CASSTNPGQGAGYTF. V and J are TRBV19 and TRBJ1-2; TRBD1 matches at 12 bases. The junction had 7 bases not matched to a gene; V was cut back by 4 bases and J by 7 bases. Germline lookup yields CDR1 LNHDA and CDR2 SQIVND (reference sequence). CDR3 size: 15 residues.

The V and J genes are TRBV5-6 and TRBJ1-4, with D hard to call. V was shortened by 1 base and J by 3 bases, with 10 bases between the two germline ends. The CDR3 runs to 15 residues. Germline loops: CDR1 SGHDT, CDR2 YYEEEE. CDR3 loop: CASSLTPVANEKLFF. The CDR3 DNA reads as TGTGCCAGCAGCTTGACGCCGGTGGCTAATGAAAAACTGTTTTTT.

This chain connects TRBV2 to TRBJ2-7; D is possibly TRBD1 or TRBD2 (5 bases each). CDR1 and CDR2 (germline): SNHLY, FYNNEI. The ends were cut back, 7 bases at V and 5 bases at J, with 18 bases in the middle. CDR3 length: 14 residues. The CDR3 DNA reads as TGTGCCAGCACCCCCCGGCGAGGGGCCGACGAGCAGTACTTC. It specifies CASTPRRGADEQYF.

V is TRBV28 and J is TRBJ1-2; D remains unclear. Germline lookup yields CDR1 MDHEN and CDR2 SYDVKM. There are 15 residues in the CDR3. Deletions cut 2 bases from V and 0 bases from J, with 10 bases between. CDR3: CASSLLGNTNYGYTF. The CDR3 DNA is TGTGCCAGCAGTTTACTGGGGAACACTAACTATGGCTACACCTTC.

The chain carries TRBV30 and TRBJ1-2; D call uncertain. This CDR3 spans 16 amino acids. The germline gives CDR1 GTSNPN, CDR2 SVGIG (reference sequence). V gave up 0 bases and J gave up 3 bases, with 17 bases separating them. CDR3 DNA: TGTGCCTGGAGTGTAAGCTTGCGGGATCCAGACTATGGCTACACCTTC. It specifies CAWSVSLRDPDYGYTF.

The chain links TRBV7-9 to TRBJ1-4; D is perhaps TRBD1 (6 bases). Per germline, CDR1 SEHNR and CDR2 FQNEAQ (reference sequence). Trimming cost V 5 bases and J 6 bases, with 16 bases left between them. The CDR3 covers 15 residues. Here the CDR3 DNA reads TGTGCCAGCAGCCTTACAGGGTATTTGGATGAAAAACTGTTTTTT. Its protein product is CASSLTGYLDEKLFF.

Of note for this clone: At one of its ends the junction is not consistent with the germline gene, which may arise from a read error. The chain has TRBV5-4 and TRBJ2-2; possibly TRBD1 for D (7 bases). CDR1 is SGHNT and CDR2 is YYREEE in the germline V gene (reference sequence). This CDR3 comprises 15 residues. The CDR3 loop is CASSRGTANTGELFF. The CDR3, as DNA: TGTGCCAGCAGCCGCGGGACAGCGAATACCGGGGAGCTGTTTTTT.

The J gene is TRBJ1-4, the V gene TRBV11-3, with D tentatively TRBD1 (6 bases). The CDR3 runs to 16 residues. Germline V gene sequence: CDR1 SGHNT, CDR2 YENEEA. Trimming pared 1 base from V and 7 bases from J, leaving 16 bases between. This CDR3 reads CASSLGQESWGEKLFF. The CDR3 nucleotides are TGTGCCAGCAGCTTAGGACAGGAGTCATGGGGTGAAAAACTGTTTTTT.

The chain employs TRBV11-2 and TRBJ1-1, with D perhaps matching TRBD1 (5 bases). Germline V gene data show CDR1 as SGHAT and CDR2 as FQNNGV. Trimming pared 3 bases from V and 4 bases from J, leaving 12 bases between. The length of the CDR3 is 14 residues. Here the CDR3 reads CASSFQGGVTEAFF. CDR3 nucleotides: TGTGCCAGCAGCTTCCAGGGAGGAGTCACTGAAGCTTTCTTT.

The count of this clone is one. The chain has TRBV6-6 and TRBJ2-7, with 11 bases aligning to TRBD1. Germline assignment: CDR1 MNHNY and CDR2 SVGAGI (reference sequence). The CDR3 covers 14 residues. The J segment lost 3 bases and the V segment lost 7 bases, leaving 5 bases of the junction unmatched. The CDR3 here is CASKRGQGVYEQYF. The CDR3 DNA is TGTGCCAGCAAAAGGGGACAGGGGGTCTACGAGCAGTACTTC.

The chain combines TRBV15 with TRBJ1-6, with D unclear. Germline CDR1 and CDR2: LNHNV and YYDKDF (reference sequence). V lost 4 bases to trimming and J lost 8 bases, with 6 bases between them. The CDR3 is made up of 12 amino acids. The CDR3 loop is CATSMIDSPLHF. For the CDR3, the DNA is TGTGCCACCAGCATGATTGATTCACCCCTCCACTTT.

DNA of the CDR3: TGTGCCAGCAGTAAGAGCTACGAGCAGTACTTC. It is translated as CASSKSYEQYF. V and J are TRBV2 and TRBJ2-7; no clear D. The germline V and J ends were trimmed by 5 bases and 3 bases, with 5 bases remaining between them. The CDR3 runs to 11 residues. Germline assignment: CDR1 SNHLY and CDR2 FYNNEI.

This chain connects TRBV18 to TRBJ1-1; TRBD1 is a possible D gene (5 bases). Per the germline V gene, CDR1 is KGHSH and CDR2 is LQKENI. The CDR3 is 15 amino acids. Trimming removed 3 bases from V and 0 bases from J, with 11 bases in between. The CDR3 here is CASSPHEGMNTEAFF. CDR3 sequence (DNA): TGTGCCAGCTCACCCCATGAGGGGATGAACACTGAAGCTTTCTTT.

The chain carries TRBV6-7 and TRBJ2-2, with 7 bases aligning to TRBD1. TRBV6-7 is classed as an ORF, of uncertain function. The CDR3 totals 23 residues. With V trimmed by 0 bases and J by 0 bases, 22 bases remained unmatched. The CDR3 here is CASSYSLITGTESPSANTGELFF. The CDR3 DNA follows: TGTGCCAGCAGTTACTCACTCATTACCGGGACAGAGAGTCCCTCCGCGAACACCGGGGAGCTGTTTTTT.

The rearrangement joins TRBV5-4 to TRBJ1-2; D uncertain. From germline, CDR1 is SGHNT and CDR2 YYREEE (reference sequence). This CDR3 has 12 residues. V lost 4 bases to trimming and J lost 1 base, with 5 bases between them. This chain's CDR3 is CASSGNNYGYTF. The CDR3 nucleotides are TGTGCCAGCAGCGGAAATAACTATGGCTACACCTTC.

The chain has TRBV30 and TRBJ1-3; D unclear. The germline gives CDR1 GTSNPN, CDR2 SVGIG (reference sequence). With 2 bases removed from V and 0 bases from J, the gap between germline ends came to 11 bases. The CDR3 sequence is 15 residues long. The CDR3 DNA follows: TGTGCCTGGAGTTCATCCGGAGGCTCTGGAAACACCATATATTTT. Amino acids: CAWSSSGGSGNTIYF.

J is TRBJ1-2 and V is TRBV2; 11 positions agree with TRBD1. CDR1 and CDR2 from the germline V gene are SNHLY and FYNNEI. The CDR3 sequence is 16 residues long. V lost 7 bases, J lost 2 bases, and 9 bases stayed unmatched. Here the CDR3 reads CASIGTGGVANYGYTF. The CDR3 region has the DNA TGTGCCAGCATCGGGACAGGGGGAGTAGCGAACTATGGCTACACCTTC.

This CDR3 is CASTPWAGANYGYTF. The CDR3 DNA sequence: TGTGCCAGTACCCCCTGGGCTGGAGCTAACTATGGCTACACCTTC. The chain uses TRBV19 and TRBJ1-2; D uncertain. CDR1 and CDR2 (germline): LNHDA, SQIVND (reference sequence). The CDR3 spans 15 residues. Trimming stripped 7 bases from V and 0 bases from J, with 15 bases between.